The source of this T cell receptor (beta chain) is a study of shared clonotypes between healthy human individuals. Study-wide results and caveats: In this cohort, only blood was sampled, and tissue repertoires likely differ.

CDR3 length equals 12 residues. V shed 7 bases and J shed 11 bases, with 14 bases lying between them. Per the germline V gene, CDR1 is MNHEY and CDR2 is SMNVEV (reference sequence). Notes on this clone: What it binds is unknown.

It was at deep level that the assay was run. Investigators spread the genomic DNA of each subset evenly over several immunoSEQ plates. Researchers sequenced unsorted PBMC DNA using ten immunoSEQ deep assay plates. Sequenced by immunoSEQ multiplex PCR; TCRdb stores in-frame clones only, minus some. The sample includes 450,000 to 500,000 clones, about 78% of them seen just once. The J gene is TRBJ1-4, the V gene TRBV27; D possibly corresponds to TRBD1 (6 bases). This TCR came from a woman in her 40s in good health. Some clones in this sample may be carry-over from other donors' samples. The specimen sequenced was PBMCs. The CDR3 loop reads CASNTGSGKLFF. CDR3 in DNA: TGTGCCAGCAACACAGGGTCGGGGAAACTGTTTTTT.